One and the same sample provided the 28 T cell receptor beta chains below, sequenced in a study of CD8+ T cells in alopecia areata. Isolated RNA was reverse transcribed into cDNA used as the sequencing template. Sequenced by immunoSEQ multiplex PCR; TCRdb stores in-frame clones only, minus some. This sample has fewer than 150,000 clones, with roughly 80% found just once. Treatment reported: oral pan-JAK inhibitor, 5-10 mg twice daily. The specimen comprised CD8+ T cells sorted from blood, sampled at week 4, from a patient treated with tofacitinib. These receptor sequences come from a human donor with alopecia areata.

The chain combines TRBV6-5 with TRBJ1-6; D remains unclear. V was cut by 0 bases and J by 11 bases, with 8 bases left in between. CDR3 size: 13 residues. Germline loops: CDR1 MNHEY, CDR2 SVGAGI. CDR3 DNA sequence: TGTGCCAGCAGTTACTCCCAGCAGGCACCCCTCCACTTT. It is translated as CASSYSQQAPLHF.

The chain recombines TRBV5-6 with TRBJ2-5; 9 bases match TRBD1. The J call may be wrong; the DNA end is better matched by TRBJ2-7. Germline-derived CDR1 and CDR2 are SGHDT and YYEEEE. The CDR3 loop spans 15 amino acids. The CDR3 DNA reads TGTGCCAGCAGCTTGCTCAGGGACAGGGCCCCCGAGCAGTACTTC. It encodes CASSLLRDRAPEQYF.

The chain links TRBV13 to TRBJ2-7; D gene unclear. The V gene's germline CDR1 is PRHDT and CDR2 FYEKMQ (reference sequence). Trimming took 0 bases from V and 3 from J, leaving 6 bases between them. The CDR3 covers 13 residues. CDR3: CASSLGRIYEQYF. The CDR3 coding sequence is TGTGCCAGCAGCTTAGGGCGGATCTACGAGCAGTACTTC.

A single count supports this clone. The V and J genes are TRBV7-2 and TRBJ2-7; TRBD1 is a possible D gene (5 bases). Germline V gives CDR1 SGHTA, CDR2 FQGNSA. This CDR3 spans 13 amino acids. Deletions cut 5 bases from V and 4 bases from J, with 12 bases between. In DNA, the CDR3 is TGTGCCAGCAGCCCCAGTAGGGGATACGAGCAGTACTTC. It specifies CASSPSRGYEQYF.

The V gene is TRBV5-4, the J gene TRBJ2-1; 7 positions agree with TRBD2. The CDR3 extends over 14 amino acids. CDR1 is SGHNT, CDR2 YYREEE, per germline (reference sequence). After removal of 6 bases from V and 8 bases from J, the junction contained 11 bases not matched to a gene. The CDR3 DNA reads as TGTGCCAGCACGACTAGCTCCTCCCGCGATGAGCAGTTCTTC. As protein: CASTTSSSRDEQFF.

This chain connects TRBV2 to TRBJ2-1; D unresolved. Deletions cut 0 bases from V and 10 bases from J, with 13 bases between. Per the germline V gene, CDR1 is SNHLY and CDR2 is FYNNEI. CDR3 length equals 14 residues. CDR3 sequence reads: CASSEATWYEEQFF. CDR3 bases: TGTGCCAGCAGTGAAGCGACGTGGTATGAAGAGCAGTTCTTC.

V is TRBV15 and J is TRBJ2-7, with TRBD1 matching 9 bases. J gave up 5 bases and V 7 bases, and 12 bases lay outside the gene matches. This CDR3 is built from 15 residues. Germline V gene sequence: CDR1 LNHNV, CDR2 YYDKDF (reference sequence). The CDR3 region is CATTPAGQGNHEQYF. CDR3 nucleotide sequence: TGTGCCACCACCCCCGCAGGACAGGGGAACCACGAGCAGTACTTC.

The genes are TRBV27 and TRBJ2-3, with a weak D call TRBD1 (6 bases). V gave up 5 bases and J gave up 2 bases, with 14 bases separating them. CDR3 length equals 15 residues. Germline V lookup: CDR1 MNHEY, CDR2 SMNVEV (reference sequence). The CDR3 nucleotides are TGTGCCAGCAGTCTGGCTGGGGGCTTCACAGATACGCAGTATTTT. Protein product: CASSLAGGFTDTQYF.

There are a few counts of this clone. The rearrangement joins TRBV27 to TRBJ2-3, with 8 bases fitting TRBD1. The CDR3 length is 14 residues. Germline CDR1 is MNHEY and CDR2 is SMNVEV (reference sequence). J was trimmed by 5 bases and V by 1 base; bases with no gene match: 2. The CDR3 loop is CASSLWTGLDTQYF. CDR3 DNA: TGTGCCAGCAGTTTATGGACAGGGTTAGATACGCAGTATTTT.

This clone was seen a handful of times. This sequence joins TRBV15 and TRBJ2-7; D may be TRBD1 (6 bases). The ends were cut back, 1 base at V and 2 bases at J, with 18 bases in the middle. This CDR3 spans 17 amino acids. The germline V gene encodes CDR1 LNHNV and CDR2 YYDKDF (reference sequence). The chain's CDR3 is CATSRGDIGQKAYEQYF. DNA for the CDR3: TGTGCCACCAGCAGAGGGGATATTGGACAGAAGGCCTACGAGCAGTACTTC. Supplemented by reference TRBV15 and TRBJ2-7, the full variable domain reads DAMVIQNPRYQVTQFGKPVTLSCSQTLNHNVMYWYQQKSSQAPKLLFHYYDKDFNNEADTPDNFQSRRPNTSFCFLDIRSPGLGDTAMYLCATSRGDIGQKAYEQYFGPGTRLTVT.

Only a few counts were recorded for this clone. The chain combines TRBV29-1 with TRBJ1-1; D call uncertain. Trimming took 4 bases from V and 1 from J, leaving 7 bases between them. This CDR3 has 12 amino acids. CDR1 SQVTM and CDR2 ANQGSEA come from the germline V gene. CDR3 sequence: CSVVSGNTEAFF. The CDR3 bases are TGCAGCGTTGTAAGTGGGAACACTGAAGCTTTCTTT.

The chain carries TRBV2 and TRBJ1-5; a weak D match, TRBD1 (5 bases). This CDR3 is built from 13 residues. Per germline, CDR1 SNHLY and CDR2 FYNNEI. With 8 bases removed from V and 7 bases from J, the gap between germline ends came to 15 bases. The CDR3 sequence is CASSRTGDQPQHF. The CDR3 nucleotides read TGTGCCAGCTCGCGGACGGGGGACCAGCCCCAGCATTTT.

The rearrangement joins TRBV7-9 to TRBJ1-1; no clear D. Germline V gene sequence: CDR1 SEHNR, CDR2 FQNEAQ (reference sequence). This CDR3 has 12 amino acids. Trimming shortened V by 1 base and J by 11 bases, and 11 bases separated the two germline ends. The DNA for the CDR3 is TGTGCCAGCAGCTTAGTCGGCCGGGCTGCTTTCTTT. It encodes CASSLVGRAAFF. The entire variable domain, with the rest obtained from reference TRBV7-9 and TRBJ1-1, is as follows: DTGVSQNPRHKITKRGQNVTFRCDPISEHNRLYWYRQTLGQGPEFLTYFQNEAQLEKSRLLSDRFSAERPKGSFSTLEIQRTEQGDSAMYLCASSLVGRAAFFGQGTRLTVV.

The V call is TRBV30, the J call TRBJ1-2, with 8 bases fitting TRBD1. Germline CDR1 reads GTSNPN; CDR2 reads SVGIG (reference sequence). Unmatched junction bases numbered 7, after V lost 5 bases and J lost 2 bases. CDR3 size: 14 residues. The CDR3 DNA follows: TGTGCCTGGCCGAGTACAGGGGGAAACTATGGCTACACCTTC. The encoded protein is CAWPSTGGNYGYTF.

This clone showed up just a few times. V is TRBV5-6 and J is TRBJ1-1; no firm D call. Trimming shortened V by 1 base and J by 6 bases, and 13 bases separated the two germline ends. This CDR3 has 14 residues. Germline CDR1 is SGHDT and CDR2 is YYEEEE. The DNA of the CDR3 is TGTGCCAGCAGCTTGATAACGGGCACTTCTGAAGCTTTCTTT. It encodes CASSLITGTSEAFF.

V and J are TRBV30 and TRBJ2-5, with 9 nucleotides matching TRBD2. The last part of the DNA fits TRBJ2-7 better; the J call may be wrong. Germline V gene data show CDR1 as GTSNPN and CDR2 as SVGIG (reference sequence). The CDR3 extends over 16 amino acids. The CDR3 region has the DNA TGTGCCTGGAGTACGAGCGGGGGGCTAACCTTCTACGAGCAGTACTTC. The encoded protein is CAWSTSGGLTFYEQYF.

This clone has a single count. In the same sample, other DNA sequences code for this CDR3. The chain couples TRBV29-1 to TRBJ2-5, with D perhaps TRBD2 (6 bases). The CDR3 is 12 residues long. Trimming took 3 bases from V and 1 from J, leaving 6 bases between them. Germline V CDR1 and CDR2: SQVTM, ANQGSEA. CDR3 DNA sequence: TGCAGCGTTGAGGAGGGCCAAGAGACCCAGTACTTC. This sequence encodes CSVEEGQETQYF.

The chain carries TRBV1 and TRBJ2-2; the table assigns TRBD2, which was not confirmed against the DNA. TRBV1 is shown as a pseudogene. This CDR3 is built from 15 residues. The CDR3 sequence: CTSSRRRLAAGELFF. CDR3 nucleotides: TGCACCAGCAGCCGTAGGCGACTAGCGGCCGGGGAGCTGTTTTTT.

The CDR3 sequence is CASSEGRWNYEQYF. In nucleotides, the CDR3 is TGTGCCAGCAGTGAAGGCAGGTGGAACTACGAGCAGTACTTC. J is TRBJ2-7 and V is TRBV6-1; D call uncertain. The ends were cut back, 1 base at V and 3 bases at J, with 10 bases in the middle. This CDR3 comprises 14 residues. Germline V lookup: CDR1 MNHNS, CDR2 SASEGT.

The gene calls are TRBV4-2 and TRBJ2-5; tentatively, D is TRBD1 or TRBD2 (6 bases each). The CDR3 totals 18 residues. V lost 0 bases and J lost 4, with 21 bases in between. Germline V gene lookup returns CDR1 LGHNA and CDR2 YNFKEQ. The CDR3, as DNA: TGTGCCAGCAGCCAAGATATGTCAGGAGGGGGACCCCGAGAGACCCAGTACTTC. Translation gives CASSQDMSGGGPRETQYF.

This sequence joins TRBV20-1 and TRBJ2-7; D not certain. The germline V gene has CDR1 DFQATT and CDR2 SNEGSKA (reference sequence). The CDR3 is 11 residues long. Trimming removed 5 bases from V and 2 bases from J, with 7 bases in between. The CDR3 loop reads CSAPLTYEQYF. In DNA form, the CDR3 reads TGCAGTGCTCCCCTCACCTACGAGCAGTACTTC.

The chain carries TRBV15 and TRBJ2-5; 7 nucleotides align to TRBD1. The CDR3 runs 16 residues. Trimming at V came to 0 bases and at J to 4 bases, leaving 8 bases not matched to a gene. Germline CDR1 LNHNV, CDR2 YYDKDF (reference sequence). The DNA for the CDR3 is TGTGCCACCAGCAGAGATCGGCACAGGGGTGGAGAGACCCAGTACTTC. Translating it yields CATSRDRHRGGETQYF.

The genes are TRBV14 and TRBJ2-7, with D perhaps TRBD1 or TRBD2 (6 bases each). Trimming cost V 1 base and J 6 bases, with 13 bases left between them. The CDR3 is 14 amino acids. Germline V gene data show CDR1 as SGHDN and CDR2 as FVKESK. Here the CDR3 reads CASSQGNREAEQYF. The CDR3 region has the DNA TGTGCCAGCAGCCAAGGGAACAGGGAGGCCGAGCAGTACTTC.

The V gene is TRBV13, the J gene TRBJ1-5, with unresolved D. Trimming left V 0 bases short and J 1 base short, with 1 base between. CDR3 length equals 13 residues. Per the germline V gene, CDR1 is PRHDT and CDR2 is FYEKMQ (reference sequence). The CDR3 sequence is CASSLGSNQPQHF. In DNA form, the CDR3 reads TGTGCCAGCAGCTTAGGCAGCAATCAGCCCCAGCATTTT.

This rearrangement joins TRBV7-6 to TRBJ2-3, with TRBD1 as a possible D gene (6 bases). With 0 bases removed from V and 0 bases from J, the gap between germline ends came to 10 bases. Looked up from germline, CDR1 is SGHVS and CDR2 is FNYEAQ. The CDR3 is 16 residues long. This CDR3 is CASSLAMGASTDTQYF. CDR3 in DNA: TGTGCCAGCAGCTTAGCTATGGGGGCTAGCACAGATACGCAGTATTTT.

The chain has TRBV6-5 and TRBJ2-1, with TRBD1 as a possible D gene (7 bases). Deletions cut 6 bases from V and 4 bases from J, with 16 bases between. This CDR3 is built from 15 residues. CDR1 is MNHEY and CDR2 is SVGAGI in the germline V gene. In DNA, the CDR3 is TGTGCCAGCAGCCTAGCTCCAGGGGGGTACAATGAGCAGTTCTTC. It is translated as CASSLAPGGYNEQFF.

This clone was counted a single time. The chain links TRBV19 to TRBJ1-4; D not resolved. CDR3 size: 15 residues. Germline CDR1 reads LNHDA; CDR2 reads SQIVND (reference sequence). V was cut by 3 bases and J by 2 bases, with 10 bases left in between. The CDR3 spells CASSMTRSTNEKLFF. CDR3 bases: TGTGCCAGTAGTATGACGCGTAGCACTAATGAAAAACTGTTTTTT.

The rearrangement uses TRBV19 and TRBJ2-7; D is uncertain. The CDR3 is 15 amino acids. The V and J ends lost 1 base and 1 base respectively, with 11 bases between them. The germline gives CDR1 LNHDA, CDR2 SQIVND (reference sequence). The CDR3 DNA is TGTGCCAGTAGTATAGGAAGCTCCAGTTCCTACGAGCAGTACTTC. It encodes CASSIGSSSSYEQYF.